The 18 T cell receptor beta chains listed next were all sequenced from one sample in a study of T cell clusters in autoimmune cytopenias. One tube held mixed TRB-A and TRB-B primer pools for touch-down PCR. TCRdb reprocessed the multiplex PCR reads, keeping one entry per CDR3 protein, no DNA. This listing includes 6,000 to 7,500 distinct CDR3 sequences. TRB amplification used around 270 ng of peripheral blood genomic DNA. Separately, the same data were catalogued under a study of T cell repertoires in aging, cancer and after chemotherapy.

Specimen: peripheral blood. The receptors come from a human donor in good health.

The J gene is TRBJ2-7, the V gene TRBV28; TCRdb selects TRBD2, and the lack of DNA leaves this call unchecked. This CDR3 has 16 residues. Germline V gives CDR1 MDHEN, CDR2 SYDVKM. The CDR3 here is CASSTSGGTSSYEQYF.

The rearrangement links TRBV7-6 to TRBJ2-3. This CDR3 has 15 residues. Germline lookup yields CDR1 SGHVS and CDR2 FNYEAQ. The CDR3 loop is CASSLVGSITDTQYF.

According to its frequency, this clonotype is medium-sized. The V and J genes are TRBV29-1 and TRBJ2-4; TCRdb's D call of TRBD1 is untestable without DNA. The germline gives CDR1 SQVTM, CDR2 ANQGSEA. There are 12 residues in the CDR3. CDR3: CSVTGASNIQYF.

This clonotype is medium-sized by frequency. The V call is TRBV12-3 or TRBV12-4, the J call TRBJ1-3; without DNA, the TCRdb call of TRBD1 cannot be checked. The length of the CDR3 is 16 residues. Here the CDR3 reads CASSLVAGTGGNTIYF.

CDR3 sequence reads: CASSVQPGSSVQFF. This sequence joins TRBV6-4 and TRBJ2-1; TCRdb reports TRBD1, a call that lacks DNA to check it against. The germline CDR1 and CDR2 sequences are MRHNA and SNTAGT. This CDR3 is 14 amino acids long.

This clonotype ranks as medium-sized in terms of frequency. The chain combines TRBV19 with TRBJ2-3; absent DNA, TCRdb's TRBD1 call cannot be checked. Germline V gene data show CDR1 as LNHDA and CDR2 as SQIVND (reference sequence). This CDR3 is 15 amino acids long. The CDR3 sequence: CASTTGGAGTDTQYF.

Judged by frequency, this clonotype is medium-sized. The chain is built from TRBV5-6 and TRBJ1-4. Germline values: CDR1 SGHDT, CDR2 YYEEEE. This CDR3 is built from 14 residues. The CDR3 loop reads CASSLGGLNEKLFF.

The V and J genes are TRBV7-6 and TRBJ2-5; the D call from TCRdb, TRBD1, cannot be confirmed without DNA. The germline V gene encodes CDR1 SGHVS and CDR2 FNYEAQ. This CDR3 is 15 amino acids long. The CDR3 loop is CASSSTGTESETQYF.

Measured by frequency, this clonotype is medium-sized (0.01 to 0.1%). The chain has TRBV6-2 or TRBV6-3 and TRBJ2-1; checking the TCRdb D call of TRBD2 is not possible without DNA. This CDR3 has 17 amino acids. CDR1 MNHEY and CDR2 SVGEGT come from the germline V gene. The CDR3 sequence is CASSLSLSGISYNEQFF.

The V and J genes are TRBV20-1 and TRBJ1-1. The CDR3 is 15 amino acids. CDR1 and CDR2 (germline): DFQATT, SNEGSKA (reference sequence). CDR3 residues: CSARDRASLRTEAFF.

This clonotype is medium-sized by frequency. The V gene is TRBV6-6, the J gene TRBJ1-2. Looked up from germline, CDR1 is MNHNY and CDR2 is SVGAGI (reference sequence). This CDR3 spans 13 amino acids. This CDR3 reads CASSDGANYGYTF.

In terms of frequency, this clonotype is medium-sized (0.01 to 0.1%). This chain connects TRBV19 to TRBJ2-1; TCRdb's D call of TRBD1 is untestable without DNA. The germline CDR1 and CDR2 sequences are LNHDA and SQIVND (reference sequence). The CDR3 spans 17 residues. This CDR3 is CASSLTGQGVIQDEQFF.

This clonotype is identified as medium-sized from frequency. The V and J genes are TRBV10-3 and TRBJ1-1. CDR3 length: 13 amino acids. Germline assignment: CDR1 ENHRY and CDR2 SYGVKD. The CDR3 region is CAISESGYTEAFF.

V and J are TRBV20-1 and TRBJ1-4; the TCRdb D gene call, TRBD1, has no DNA to confirm it. Germline CDR1 is DFQATT and CDR2 is SNEGSKA (reference sequence). The CDR3 has 14 amino acids. The CDR3 loop is CSASPGATNEKLFF.

The chain recombines TRBV11-2 with TRBJ2-7; checking the TCRdb D call of TRBD1 is not possible without DNA. CDR1 is SGHAT, CDR2 FQNNGV, per germline. The CDR3 is 14 residues long. The CDR3 protein is CASSKTGLSYEQYF.

By frequency, this clonotype registers medium-sized. The chain employs TRBV6-6 and TRBJ1-5; the D call of TRBD1 rests on TCRdb alone, since no DNA is present to check it. Germline V CDR1 and CDR2: MNHNY, SVGAGI (reference sequence). CDR3 length equals 15 residues. The CDR3: CASSYIWGVSQPQHF.

The chain employs TRBV6-2 or TRBV6-3 and TRBJ1-3. This CDR3 is built from 16 residues. Germline lookup yields CDR1 MNHEY and CDR2 SVGEGT. The CDR3: CASMWREFAGRNTIYF.

This clonotype registers medium-sized (0.01 to 0.1%) by frequency. The chain couples TRBV18 to TRBJ2-7; TCRdb's D gene call, TRBD1, goes unchecked for lack of DNA. Germline CDR1 KGHSH, CDR2 LQKENI. The CDR3 contains 14 residues. The CDR3 region is CASSPGQPNYEQYF.